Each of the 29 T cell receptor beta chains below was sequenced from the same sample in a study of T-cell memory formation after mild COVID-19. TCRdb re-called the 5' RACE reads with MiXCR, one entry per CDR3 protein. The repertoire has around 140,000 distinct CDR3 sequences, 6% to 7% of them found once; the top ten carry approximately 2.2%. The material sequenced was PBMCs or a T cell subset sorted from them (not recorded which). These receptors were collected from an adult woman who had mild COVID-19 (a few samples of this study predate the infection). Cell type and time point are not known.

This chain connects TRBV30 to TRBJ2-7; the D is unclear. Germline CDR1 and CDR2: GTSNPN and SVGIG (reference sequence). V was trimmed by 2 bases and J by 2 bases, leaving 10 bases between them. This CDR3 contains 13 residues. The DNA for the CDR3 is TGTGCCTGGAGTAGAGTGAAAACCTACGAGCAGTACTTC. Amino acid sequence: CAWSRVKTYEQYF.

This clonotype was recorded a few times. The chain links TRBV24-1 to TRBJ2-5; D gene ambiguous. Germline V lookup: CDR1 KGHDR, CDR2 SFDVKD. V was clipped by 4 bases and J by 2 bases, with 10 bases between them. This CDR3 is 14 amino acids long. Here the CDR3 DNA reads TGTGCCACCAGTGAAGGGCCAGGACAAGAGACCCAGTACTTC. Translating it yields CATSEGPGQETQYF.

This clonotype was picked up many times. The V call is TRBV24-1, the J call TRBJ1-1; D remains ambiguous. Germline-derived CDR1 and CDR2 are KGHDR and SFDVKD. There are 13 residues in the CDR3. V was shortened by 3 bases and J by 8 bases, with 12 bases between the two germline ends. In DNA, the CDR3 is TGTGCCACCAGTGATGAGTTTTTTAGAGAAGCTTTCTTT. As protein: CATSDEFFREAFF.

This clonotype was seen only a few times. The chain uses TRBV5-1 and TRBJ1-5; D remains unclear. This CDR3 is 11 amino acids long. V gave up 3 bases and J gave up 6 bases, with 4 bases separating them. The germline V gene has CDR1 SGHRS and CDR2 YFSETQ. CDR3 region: CASSSVQPQHF. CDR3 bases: TGCGCCAGCAGCTCGGTTCAGCCCCAGCATTTT.

CDR3 bases: TGCAGTGCTACTTCAGGGGGTAACTATGGCTACACCTTC. Protein product: CSATSGGNYGYTF. The chain carries TRBV20-1 and TRBJ1-2, with 7 bases aligning to TRBD1. This CDR3 is built from 13 residues. V shed 4 bases and J 1 base; nucleotides not matched to a gene: 3. Germline values: CDR1 DFQATT, CDR2 SNEGSKA (reference sequence).

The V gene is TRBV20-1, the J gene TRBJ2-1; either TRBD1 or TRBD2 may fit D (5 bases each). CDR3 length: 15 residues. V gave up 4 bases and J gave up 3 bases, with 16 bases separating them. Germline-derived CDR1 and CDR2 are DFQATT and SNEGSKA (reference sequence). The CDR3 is CSANGAPQLYNEQFF. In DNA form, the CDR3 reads TGCAGTGCTAACGGGGCGCCCCAGCTCTACAATGAGCAGTTCTTC.

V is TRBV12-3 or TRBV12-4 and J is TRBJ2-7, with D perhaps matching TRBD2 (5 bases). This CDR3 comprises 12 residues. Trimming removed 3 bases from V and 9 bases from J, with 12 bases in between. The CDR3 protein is CASSLTQRVQYF. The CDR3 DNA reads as TGTGCCAGCAGTTTGACACAGAGGGTGCAGTACTTC.

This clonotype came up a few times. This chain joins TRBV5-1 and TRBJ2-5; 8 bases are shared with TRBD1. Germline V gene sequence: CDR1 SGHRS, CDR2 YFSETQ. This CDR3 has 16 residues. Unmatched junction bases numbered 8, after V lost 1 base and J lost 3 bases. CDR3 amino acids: CASSLSRGQGKETQYF. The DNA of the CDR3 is TGCGCCAGCAGCTTGAGTCGCGGACAGGGTAAAGAGACCCAGTACTTC.

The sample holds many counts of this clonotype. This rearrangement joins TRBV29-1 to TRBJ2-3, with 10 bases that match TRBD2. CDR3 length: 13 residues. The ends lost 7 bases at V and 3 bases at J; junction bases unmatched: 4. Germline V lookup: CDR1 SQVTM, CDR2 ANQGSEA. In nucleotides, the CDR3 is TGCAGCGGGAGCGGGAGGGTTACAGATACGCAGTATTTT. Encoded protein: CSGSGRVTDTQYF.

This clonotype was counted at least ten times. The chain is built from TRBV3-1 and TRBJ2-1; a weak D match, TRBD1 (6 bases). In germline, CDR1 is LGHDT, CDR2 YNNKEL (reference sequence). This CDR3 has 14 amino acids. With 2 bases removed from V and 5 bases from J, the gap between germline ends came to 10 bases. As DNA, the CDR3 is TGTGCCAGCAGCCAACGGACAGCAAACAATGAGCAGTTCTTC. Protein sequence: CASSQRTANNEQFF.

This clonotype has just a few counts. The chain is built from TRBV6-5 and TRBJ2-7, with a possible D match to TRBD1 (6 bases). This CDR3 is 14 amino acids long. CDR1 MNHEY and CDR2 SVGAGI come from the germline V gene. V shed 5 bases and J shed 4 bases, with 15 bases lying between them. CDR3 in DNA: TGTGCCAGCAGTAACCTGGGAGACAGGTACGAGCAGTACTTC. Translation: CASSNLGDRYEQYF.

CDR3 sequence: CASSSGGVPKQYV. The CDR3 DNA reads as TGTGCCAGCAGTTCAGGTGGTGTCCCGAAGCAGTACGTC. The V gene is TRBV6-6, the J gene TRBJ2-7; D is undetermined. CDR3 size: 13 residues. The germline V gene encodes CDR1 MNHNY and CDR2 SVGAGI (reference sequence). Trimming took 4 bases from V and 8 from J, leaving 15 bases between them.

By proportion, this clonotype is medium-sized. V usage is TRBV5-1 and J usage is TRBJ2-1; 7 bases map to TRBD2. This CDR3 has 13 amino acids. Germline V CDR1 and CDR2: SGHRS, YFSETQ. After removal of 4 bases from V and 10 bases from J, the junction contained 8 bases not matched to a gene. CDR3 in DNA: TGCGCCAGCAGCCCTGGACTAGTCGAGGAGCAGTTCTTC. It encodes CASSPGLVEEQFF.

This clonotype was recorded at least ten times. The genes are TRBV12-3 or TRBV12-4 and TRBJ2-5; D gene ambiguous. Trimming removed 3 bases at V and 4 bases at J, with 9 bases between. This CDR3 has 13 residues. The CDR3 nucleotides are TGTGCCAGCAGTTTGGGTCAGCGAGAGACCCAGTACTTC. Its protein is CASSLGQRETQYF.

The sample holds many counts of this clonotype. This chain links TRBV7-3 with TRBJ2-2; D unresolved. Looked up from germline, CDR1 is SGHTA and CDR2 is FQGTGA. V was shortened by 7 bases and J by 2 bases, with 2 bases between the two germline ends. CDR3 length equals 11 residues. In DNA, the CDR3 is TGTGCCAGCACCAACACCGGGGAGCTGTTTTTT. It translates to CASTNTGELFF.

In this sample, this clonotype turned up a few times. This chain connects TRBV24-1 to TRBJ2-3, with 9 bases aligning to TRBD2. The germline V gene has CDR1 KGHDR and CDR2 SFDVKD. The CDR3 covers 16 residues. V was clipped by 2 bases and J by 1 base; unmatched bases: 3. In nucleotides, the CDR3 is TGTGCCACCAGTGATTATGCGGGGGGGCGCACAGATACGCAGTATTTT. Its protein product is CATSDYAGGRTDTQYF.

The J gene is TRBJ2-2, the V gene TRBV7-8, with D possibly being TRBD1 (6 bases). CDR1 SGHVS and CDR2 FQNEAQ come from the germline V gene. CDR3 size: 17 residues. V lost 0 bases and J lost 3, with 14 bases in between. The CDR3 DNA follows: TGTGCCAGCAGCTTAGCGTTACACAGGGTGGACACCGGGGAGCTGTTTTTT. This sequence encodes CASSLALHRVDTGELFF.

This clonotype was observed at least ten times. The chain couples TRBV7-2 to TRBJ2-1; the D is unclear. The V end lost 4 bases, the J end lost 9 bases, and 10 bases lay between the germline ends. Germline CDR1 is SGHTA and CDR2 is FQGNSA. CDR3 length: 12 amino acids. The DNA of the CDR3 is TGTGCCAGCAGCTGGGCTAGAGGTGAGCAGTTCTTC. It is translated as CASSWARGEQFF.

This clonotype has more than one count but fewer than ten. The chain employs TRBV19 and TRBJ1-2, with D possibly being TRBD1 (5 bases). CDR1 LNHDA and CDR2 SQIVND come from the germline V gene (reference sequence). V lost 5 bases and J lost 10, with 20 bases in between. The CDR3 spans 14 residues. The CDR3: CASSELQRGTYYTF. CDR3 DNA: TGTGCCAGTAGTGAACTCCAGCGAGGGACCTACTACACCTTC.

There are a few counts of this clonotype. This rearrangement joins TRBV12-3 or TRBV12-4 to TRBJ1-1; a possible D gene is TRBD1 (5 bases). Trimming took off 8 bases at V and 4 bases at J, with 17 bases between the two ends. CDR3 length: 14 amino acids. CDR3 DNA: TGTGCCAGCTTACTTGCCGGGGGAAGCACTGAAGCTTTCTTT. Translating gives CASLLAGGSTEAFF.

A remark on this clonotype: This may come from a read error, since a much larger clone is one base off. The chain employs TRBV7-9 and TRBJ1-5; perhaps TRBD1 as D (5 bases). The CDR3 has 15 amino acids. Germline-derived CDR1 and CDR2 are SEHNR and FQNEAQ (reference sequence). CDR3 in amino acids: CVSSLRGDSNQPQHF. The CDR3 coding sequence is TGTGTCAGCAGCTTACGGGGGGATAGCAATCAGCCCCAGCATTTT.

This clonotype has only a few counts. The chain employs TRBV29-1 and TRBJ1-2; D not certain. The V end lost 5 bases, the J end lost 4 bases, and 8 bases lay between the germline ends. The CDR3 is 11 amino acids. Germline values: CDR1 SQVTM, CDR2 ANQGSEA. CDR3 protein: CSVWGSYGYTF. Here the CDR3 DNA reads TGCAGCGTTTGGGGTTCCTATGGCTACACCTTC. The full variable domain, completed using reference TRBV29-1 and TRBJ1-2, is SAVISQKPSRDICQRGTSLTIQCQVDSQVTMMFWYRQQPGQSLTLIATANQGSEATYESGFVIDKFPISRPNLTFSTLTVSNMSPEDSSIYLCSVWGSYGYTFGSGTRLTVV.

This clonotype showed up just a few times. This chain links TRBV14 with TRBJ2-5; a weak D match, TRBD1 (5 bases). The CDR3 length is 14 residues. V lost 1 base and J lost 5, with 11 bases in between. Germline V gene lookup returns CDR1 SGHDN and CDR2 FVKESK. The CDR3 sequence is CASSQGAGLETQYF. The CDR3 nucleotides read TGTGCCAGCAGCCAAGGTGCAGGGTTGGAGACCCAGTACTTC.

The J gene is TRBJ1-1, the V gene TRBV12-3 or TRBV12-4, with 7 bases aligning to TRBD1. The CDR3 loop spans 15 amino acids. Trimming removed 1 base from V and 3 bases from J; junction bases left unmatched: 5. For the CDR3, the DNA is TGTGCCAGCAGTTTAGAGGGCAGGGGGGACACTGAAGCTTTCTTT. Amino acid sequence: CASSLEGRGDTEAFF.

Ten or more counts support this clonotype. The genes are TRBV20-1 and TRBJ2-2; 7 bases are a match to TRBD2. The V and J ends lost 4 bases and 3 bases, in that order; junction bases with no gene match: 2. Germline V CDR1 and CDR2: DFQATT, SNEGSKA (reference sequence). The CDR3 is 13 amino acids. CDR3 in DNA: TGCAGTGCTATGGGACTATACACCGGGGAGCTGTTTTTT. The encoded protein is CSAMGLYTGELFF.

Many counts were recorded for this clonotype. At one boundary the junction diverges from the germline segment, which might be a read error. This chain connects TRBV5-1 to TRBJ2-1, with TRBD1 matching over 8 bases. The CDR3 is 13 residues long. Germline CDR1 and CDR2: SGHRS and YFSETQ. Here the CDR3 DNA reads TGCGCCAGCAGTTCCCTCCCCCGGGACAGGCCCCTCTTC. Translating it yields CASSSLPRDRPLF.

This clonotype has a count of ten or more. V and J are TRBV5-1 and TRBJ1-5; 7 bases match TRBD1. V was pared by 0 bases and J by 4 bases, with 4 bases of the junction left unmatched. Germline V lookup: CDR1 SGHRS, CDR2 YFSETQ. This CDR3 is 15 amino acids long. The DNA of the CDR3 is TGCGCCAGCAGCTTGGGACAGGGTGGAAATCAGCCCCAGCATTTT. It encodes CASSLGQGGNQPQHF.

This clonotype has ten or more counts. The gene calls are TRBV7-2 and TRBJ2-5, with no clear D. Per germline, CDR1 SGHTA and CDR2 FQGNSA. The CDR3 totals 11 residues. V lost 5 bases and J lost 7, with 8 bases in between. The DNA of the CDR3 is TGTGCCAGCAGCCCCGGGTGGACCCAGTACTTC. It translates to CASSPGWTQYF.

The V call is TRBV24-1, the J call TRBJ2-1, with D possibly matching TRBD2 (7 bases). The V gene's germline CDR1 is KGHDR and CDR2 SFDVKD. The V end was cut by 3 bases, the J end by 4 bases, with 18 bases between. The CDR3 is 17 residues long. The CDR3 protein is CATSDTRGRGLYNEQFF. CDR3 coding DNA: TGTGCCACCAGTGATACGCGAGGGCGGGGGCTATACAATGAGCAGTTCTTC.